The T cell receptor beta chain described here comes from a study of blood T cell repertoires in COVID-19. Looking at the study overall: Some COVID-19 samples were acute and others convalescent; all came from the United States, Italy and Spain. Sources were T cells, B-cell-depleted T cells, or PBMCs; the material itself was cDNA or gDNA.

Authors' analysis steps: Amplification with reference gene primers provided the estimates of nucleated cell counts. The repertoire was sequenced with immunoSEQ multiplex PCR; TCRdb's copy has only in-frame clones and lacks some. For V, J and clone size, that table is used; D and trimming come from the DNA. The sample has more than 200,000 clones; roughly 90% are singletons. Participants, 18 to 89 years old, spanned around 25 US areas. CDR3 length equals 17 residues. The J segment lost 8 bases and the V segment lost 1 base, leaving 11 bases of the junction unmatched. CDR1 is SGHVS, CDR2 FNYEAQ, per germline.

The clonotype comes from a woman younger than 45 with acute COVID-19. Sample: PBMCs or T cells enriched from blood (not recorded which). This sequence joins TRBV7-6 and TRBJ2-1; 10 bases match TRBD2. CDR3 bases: TGTGCCAGCAGCTTAGAACTAGCGGGGCGACCTTGGGATGAGCAGTTCTTC. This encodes CASSLELAGRPWDEQFF.